Following are 3 T cell receptor beta chains from one sample sequenced in a study of T cells after yellow fever vaccination. TCRdb independently ran MiXCR on the 5' RACE reads; one entry per CDR3 protein. Of fewer than 450,000 distinct CDR3 sequences detected, about 4% appear once; the ten largest clones hold 20% to 25%. The sequences come from PBMCs, collected 5 days after the yellow fever booster vaccination. The receptors were sampled from a man aged 18-30 years who received the YFV17D yellow fever vaccine.

Ten or more counts support this clonotype. The rearrangement joins TRBV10-3 to TRBJ2-5; D not certain. The CDR3 loop spans 13 amino acids. V shed 8 bases and J shed 1 base, with 11 bases lying between them. Looked up from germline, CDR1 is ENHRY and CDR2 is SYGVKD. CDR3 nucleotides: TGTGCCATCGCTCAGGATCCCCAAGAGACCCAGTACTTC. This gives the protein CAIAQDPQETQYF.

This clonotype was found a few times. This sequence joins TRBV27 and TRBJ2-7; D perhaps matches TRBD2 (5 bases). V dropped 6 bases and J dropped 2 bases, with 11 bases sitting between them. There are 13 residues in the CDR3. The germline gives CDR1 MNHEY, CDR2 SMNVEV (reference sequence). The CDR3 DNA reads as TGTGCCAGCAGCCTTCGAGGGCCCTACGAGCAGTACGTC. Amino acid sequence: CASSLRGPYEQYV.

This clonotype was recorded a few times. The chain employs TRBV28 and TRBJ2-7, with 7 bases that match TRBD1. This CDR3 is built from 12 residues. Trimming removed 10 bases from V and 2 bases from J; junction bases left unmatched: 5. Germline V lookup: CDR1 MDHEN, CDR2 SYDVKM. The DNA for the CDR3 is TGTGCCACCCTAGACAGGGCCTACGAGCAGTACGTC. It yields the protein CATLDRAYEQYV.